The 4 T cell receptor beta chains in this list originate from one sample, sequenced in a study of molecular identifiers for immune sequencing clone quantification (dated by TCRdb to the late 2010s). Library generation was performed with PCR. Sequencing took place on a NextSeq 500. Using fastp at Q25 and MiXCR, TCRdb reprocessed the public reads and kept productive beta chains. Entries are consolidated by CDR3 protein sequence, retaining the most common genes and DNA. This sample is represented by approximately 320,000 distinct CDR3 sequences; 24% of them were singletons. Of the sample, 0.74% is held by the ten largest clones. The specimen sequenced was naive CD8+ T cells from blood, with Jurkat cell RNA spiked in. The cell subset or site label here, explained by the study, means: FACS-sorted CD8+CD4-CCR7+CD45RA+ naive T cells. Receptors originate from a human donor in good health. Some libraries in this study had Jurkat cell RNA spiked in.

This rearrangement joins TRBV18 to TRBJ2-3; D possibly corresponds to TRBD1 (5 bases). Germline CDR1 KGHSH, CDR2 LQKENI. The CDR3 extends over 14 amino acids. The V gene lost 4 bases and the J gene lost 0 bases, with 8 bases spanning the gap. The CDR3 reads CASSLRQSTDTQYF. CDR3 DNA: TGTGCCAGCTCACTAAGACAGAGCACAGATACGCAGTATTTT.

This clonotype has at least ten counts. The CDR3 region has the DNA TGCAGCGCTTTGACAGGGGATTACACTGAAGCTTTCTTT. This translates into CSALTGDYTEAFF. The J gene is TRBJ1-1, the V gene TRBV29-1; 8 bases are shared with TRBD1. The V and J ends lost 7 bases and 3 bases, in that order; junction bases with no gene match: 7. The CDR3 has 13 amino acids. Per the germline V gene, CDR1 is SQVTM and CDR2 is ANQGSEA. Complete variable domain (other parts from reference TRBV29-1 and TRBJ1-1): SAVISQKPSRDICQRGTSLTIQCQVDSQVTMMFWYRQQPGQSLTLIATANQGSEATYESGFVIDKFPISRPNLTFSTLTVSNMSPEDSSIYLCSALTGDYTEAFFGQGTRLTVV.

This chain joins TRBV28 and TRBJ2-7; 7 nucleotides line up with TRBD2. There are 14 residues in the CDR3. V dropped 6 bases and J dropped 4; count of bases not matched to a gene: 9. Germline V gene sequence: CDR1 MDHEN, CDR2 SYDVKM. CDR3 residues: CASRRTGGSYEQYF. CDR3 DNA sequence: TGTGCCAGCAGAAGGACTGGCGGGAGTTACGAGCAGTACTTC. Full variable domain (outside the CDR3, taken from reference TRBV28 and TRBJ2-7): DVKVTQSSRYLVKRTGEKVFLECVQDMDHENMFWYRQDPGLGLRLIYFSYDVKMKEKGDIPEGYSVSREKKERFSLILESASTNQTSMYLCASRRTGGSYEQYFGPGTRLTVT.

V gene TRBV28 combines with J gene TRBJ1-6; TRBD1 matches at 10 bases. J was trimmed by 8 bases and V by 2 bases; bases with no gene match: 3. Germline V gene lookup returns CDR1 MDHEN and CDR2 SYDVKM. This CDR3 has 15 amino acids. The CDR3 DNA is TGTGCCAGCAGTTTAGGGACAGGGGCTCATTCACCCCTCCACTTT. Its translation is CASSLGTGAHSPLHF.